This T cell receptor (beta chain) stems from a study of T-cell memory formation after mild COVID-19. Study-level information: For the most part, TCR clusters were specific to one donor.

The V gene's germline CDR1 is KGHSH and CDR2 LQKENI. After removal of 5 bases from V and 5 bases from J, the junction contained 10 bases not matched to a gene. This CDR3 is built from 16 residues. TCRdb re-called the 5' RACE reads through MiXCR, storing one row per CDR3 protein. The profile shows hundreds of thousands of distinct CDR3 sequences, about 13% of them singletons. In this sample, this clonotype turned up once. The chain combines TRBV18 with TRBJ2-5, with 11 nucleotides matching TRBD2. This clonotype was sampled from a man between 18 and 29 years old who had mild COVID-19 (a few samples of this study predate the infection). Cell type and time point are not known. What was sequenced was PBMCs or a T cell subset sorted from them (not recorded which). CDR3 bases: TGTGCCAGCTCAAAGACTAGCGGGGCGGCGGGGGAGACCCAGTACTTC. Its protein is CASSKTSGAAGETQYF.